A selection of T cell receptor beta chains follows, all from one sample in a study of T cell responses to AZD1222 COVID-19 vaccine. TCRdb keeps only in-frame clones here, not all; method: immunoSEQ multiplex PCR. The sample consists of under 130,000 clones, about 90% of them appearing once. Source: peripheral blood, taken on day 0 of AZD1222 vaccination. The receptors here all came from an adult in good health. Each CDR3 is given with its conserved first and last residue. Fields, in order: V gene, J gene, D gene, CDR3 protein. D genes are given only for firm matches.

V gene: TRBV11-2; J gene: TRBJ2-1; D gene: .; CDR3 protein: CASSLVHFYEQFF
V gene: TRBV24-1; J gene: TRBJ1-3; D gene: .; CDR3 protein: CATSGNREPSGNTIYF
V gene: TRBV6-5; J gene: TRBJ1-2; D gene: .; CDR3 protein: CASRRTENYGYTF
V gene: TRBV6-5; J gene: TRBJ1-1; D gene: TRBD1; CDR3 protein: CASMVGGRRNTEAFF
V gene: TRBV9; J gene: TRBJ2-7; D gene: .; CDR3 protein: CASSAPGAAEQYF
V gene: TRBV7-9; J gene: TRBJ1-2; D gene: .; CDR3 protein: CASRYTMGENYGYTF
V gene: TRBV4-3; J gene: TRBJ1-1; D gene: .; CDR3 protein: CASSQGGPQGNTEAFF
V gene: TRBV2; J gene: TRBJ2-5; D gene: .; CDR3 protein: CASKRGWQETQYF
V gene: TRBV6-5; J gene: TRBJ2-5; D gene: .; CDR3 protein: CASIPSEAGRETQYF
V gene: TRBV25-1; J gene: TRBJ1-4; D gene: .; CDR3 protein: CASSEPRRGKLFF
V gene: TRBV30; J gene: TRBJ1-3; D gene: .; CDR3 protein: CAWSSLSGNTIYF
V gene: TRBV4-2; J gene: TRBJ1-4; D gene: .; CDR3 protein: CASSPQGRDNEKLFF
V gene: TRBV6-2/TRBV6-3; J gene: TRBJ1-5; D gene: .; CDR3 protein: CASSYPRRDGGNQPQHF
V gene: TRBV27; J gene: TRBJ2-7; D gene: .; CDR3 protein: CASTNSQLEQYF
V gene: TRBV27; J gene: TRBJ1-2; D gene: TRBD1; CDR3 protein: CASRDRGHYGYTF
V gene: TRBV7-6; J gene: TRBJ1-1; D gene: .; CDR3 protein: CASSGGMNTEAFF
V gene: TRBV6-6; J gene: TRBJ2-3; D gene: .; CDR3 protein: CASSHFPSVTASTDTQYF
V gene: TRBV12-3/TRBV12-4; J gene: TRBJ1-2; D gene: .; CDR3 protein: CASSERGYYGYTF
V gene: TRBV9; J gene: TRBJ1-1; D gene: .; CDR3 protein: CASSVAMNTEAFF
V gene: TRBV12-5; J gene: TRBJ1-2; D gene: .; CDR3 protein: CASGLEVNYGYTF